This TCR beta chain was profiled in a study of glioma-infiltrating T cells. The CDR3 is made up of 13 amino acids. Trimming shortened V by 4 bases and J by 5 bases, and 11 bases separated the two germline ends. Per the germline V gene, CDR1 is LGHDT and CDR2 is YNNKEL (reference sequence). TCR alpha and beta CDR3 regions were amplified from RNA using iRepertoire nested multiplex PCR. Input was about 100-450 ng of tissue mRNA or PBMC total RNA. TCRdb re-called the multiplex PCR reads through MiXCR, storing one row per CDR3 protein. Seen here are around 100,000 distinct CDR3 sequences, about 30% observed once, and the top ten hold roughly 45%.

The sequenced sample was glioma tissue, nonneoplastic brain tissue, or PBMCs (not recorded which). The clonotype originates from a human donor with low-grade glioma or glioblastoma, undergoing nonglioma brain surgery, or in good health (not recorded which). The gene calls are TRBV3-1 and TRBJ1-2; no reliable D call. The CDR3 spells CASSPLLGYGYTF. The DNA of the CDR3 is TGTGCCAGCAGCCCCCTCTTAGGGTATGGCTACACCTTC.